The 21 T cell receptor beta chains in this list originate from one sample, sequenced in a study of T cell responses to AZD1222 COVID-19 vaccine. Data came from immunoSEQ multiplex PCR; TCRdb stores just in-frame clones and leaves some out. The data contain roughly 120,000 clones, around 80% of them seen just once; the ten biggest clones take up 4% to 5%. Sequenced material: peripheral blood, taken on day 0 of AZD1222 vaccination. The receptors were sampled from an adult in good health.

The V gene is TRBV6-5, the J gene TRBJ2-7; 9 bases agree with TRBD1. From germline, CDR1 is MNHEY and CDR2 SVGAGI. The length of the CDR3 is 14 residues. Trimming removed 3 bases from V and 4 bases from J; junction bases left unmatched: 4. The CDR3 region is CASSYNRGRYEQYF. The CDR3 DNA follows: TGTGCCAGCAGTTATAACAGGGGGCGGTACGAGCAGTACTTC.

This sequence joins TRBV9 and TRBJ1-3; D gene unclear. Deletions cut 0 bases from V and 3 bases from J, with 1 base between. The CDR3 is 12 amino acids. Germline CDR1 reads SGDLS; CDR2 reads YYNGEE. CDR3 nucleotide sequence: TGTGCCAGCAGCGTAGATGGAAACACCATATATTTT. This encodes CASSVDGNTIYF.

The chain joins TRBV27 to TRBJ2-1; D possibly corresponds to TRBD2 (6 bases). Looked up from germline, CDR1 is MNHEY and CDR2 is SMNVEV (reference sequence). Trimming removed 3 bases at V and 8 bases at J, with 11 bases between. This CDR3 has 13 amino acids. The CDR3 DNA is TGTGCCAGCAGTTTCGGGAGTAGCTATGAGCAGTTCTTC. Translation gives CASSFGSSYEQFF.

This clone has just a few counts. For the CDR3, the DNA is TGTGCCAGCAGCGTAGCAGGGCCTAGCACAGATACGCAGTATTTT. Encoded protein: CASSVAGPSTDTQYF. V is TRBV9 and J is TRBJ2-3, with a possible D match to TRBD1 (5 bases). This CDR3 comprises 15 residues. With 0 bases removed from V and 0 bases from J, the gap between germline ends came to 8 bases. Germline V gene sequence: CDR1 SGDLS, CDR2 YYNGEE. Complete variable domain (other parts from reference TRBV9 and TRBJ2-3): DSGVTQTPKHLITATGQRVTLRCSPRSGDLSVYWYQQSLDQGLQFLIQYYNGEERAKGNILERFSAQQFPDLHSELNLSSLELGDSALYFCASSVAGPSTDTQYFGPGTRLTVL.

A remark on this clone: Within the sample, other DNA sequences also encode this same CDR3. The chain has TRBV7-9 and TRBJ1-5, with TRBD1 matching over 9 bases. Germline loops: CDR1 SEHNR, CDR2 FQNEAQ (reference sequence). V lost 5 bases to trimming and J lost 7 bases; unmatched junction nucleotides: 6. The CDR3 spans 14 residues. CDR3 region: CASSPGQGHQPQHF. CDR3 nucleotides: TGTGCCAGCAGCCCCGGACAGGGGCACCAGCCCCAGCATTTT.

The chain carries TRBV3-1 (or the pseudogene TRBV3-2) and TRBJ1-2; D not resolved. The CDR3 sequence is 14 residues long. The V end was cut by 2 bases, the J end by 7 bases, with 14 bases between. Germline V gives CDR1 LGHDT, CDR2 YNNKEL (reference sequence). The CDR3: CASSQPPLSGGYTF. The CDR3 region has the DNA TGTGCCAGCAGCCAACCCCCGTTGAGTGGTGGCTACACCTTC.

In nucleotides, the CDR3 is TGTGCCAGTAGTATAACTGCGGGGAAGGCCTACGAGCAGTACTTC. Translated, it gives CASSITAGKAYEQYF. The chain has TRBV19 and TRBJ2-7, with D perhaps matching TRBD2 (6 bases). Trimming removed 2 bases at V and 2 bases at J, with 13 bases between. The CDR3 has 15 residues. Germline CDR1 is LNHDA and CDR2 is SQIVND (reference sequence).

The chain recombines TRBV7-2 with TRBJ2-7, with D perhaps TRBD1 (5 bases). The germline gives CDR1 SGHTA, CDR2 FQGNSA. V lost 5 bases, J lost 5 bases, and 22 bases lay in between. The CDR3 length is 16 residues. CDR3 in amino acids: CASSASLREHNNEQYF. The CDR3 coding sequence is TGTGCCAGCAGCGCGTCACTCAGGGAACATAATAACGAGCAGTACTTC.

This clone was recorded a few times. This chain joins TRBV7-7 and TRBJ2-7; the D is unclear. The CDR3 totals 14 residues. Germline V CDR1 and CDR2: SSHAT, FNYEAQ (reference sequence). V was cut by 3 bases and J by 4 bases, with 13 bases left in between. CDR3 in amino acids: CASSFGPGSYEQYF. The CDR3 region has the DNA TGTGCCAGCAGCTTTGGGCCAGGAAGTTACGAGCAGTACTTC.

The chain is built from TRBV19 and TRBJ2-2, with TRBD1 identical over 9 bases. This CDR3 is built from 17 residues. CDR1 LNHDA and CDR2 SQIVND come from the germline V gene (reference sequence). Trimming cost V 0 bases and J 6 bases; bases outside gene matches: 8. DNA for the CDR3: TGTGCCAGTAGTATAGACCGGCCGGGACAGGGTCCCGGGGAGCTGTTTTTT. It encodes CASSIDRPGQGPGELFF.

The chain's CDR3 is CASSPGGLAGVRETQYF. The CDR3 DNA reads TGTGCCAGCAGCCCAGGGGGGCTAGCGGGAGTTAGAGAGACCCAGTACTTC. The genes are TRBV9 and TRBJ2-5; 10 nucleotides match TRBD2. This CDR3 is 17 amino acids long. In germline, CDR1 is SGDLS, CDR2 YYNGEE. With V trimmed by 4 bases and J by 4 bases, 13 bases remained unmatched.

This chain uses TRBV18 with TRBJ2-3, with 7 bases that match TRBD1. This CDR3 region has 16 residues. Germline assignment: CDR1 KGHSH and CDR2 LQKENI. V lost 5 bases and J lost 0; bases outside the gene matches: 8. The CDR3 bases are TGTGCCAGCTCATCGGACAGGACCCCTAGCACAGATACGCAGTATTTT. Translated, it gives CASSSDRTPSTDTQYF. Looking up the rest from reference TRBV18 and TRBJ2-3 gives the full variable domain: NAGVMQNPRHLVRRRGQEARLRCSPMKGHSHVYWYRQLPEEGLKFMVYLQKENIIDESGMPKERFSAEFPKEGPSILRIQQVVRGDSAAYFCASSSDRTPSTDTQYFGPGTRLTVL.

This sequence joins TRBV6-1 and TRBJ2-7; D is undetermined. The ends were cut back, 3 bases at V and 6 bases at J, with 9 bases in the middle. This CDR3 is 12 amino acids long. Germline values: CDR1 MNHNS, CDR2 SASEGT. As DNA, the CDR3 is TGTGCCAGCAGTGAGTTACGCCGCGAGCAGTACTTC. Translated, it gives CASSELRREQYF.

The chain is built from TRBV27 and TRBJ1-6; D is unclear. This CDR3 is 15 amino acids long. Per germline, CDR1 MNHEY and CDR2 SMNVEV (reference sequence). The ends were cut back, 4 bases at V and 8 bases at J, with 15 bases in the middle. The CDR3 DNA reads TGTGCCAGCAGTTCTACCGGATGGTTGGATTCACCCCTCCACTTT. It encodes CASSSTGWLDSPLHF.

The chain carries TRBV2 and TRBJ2-7; 12 bases map to TRBD2. J lost 6 bases, V lost 6 bases, and 6 bases had no gene match. Germline V CDR1 and CDR2: SNHLY, FYNNEI. The CDR3 totals 14 residues. In DNA, the CDR3 is TGTGCCAGCAGCACTAGCGGGAGGACGGGCGAGCAGTACTTC. This sequence encodes CASSTSGRTGEQYF.

The CDR3 sequence: CASSLGGQETQYF. In DNA form, the CDR3 reads TGTGCCAGCAGCTTGGGGGGGCAAGAGACCCAGTACTTC. The J gene is TRBJ2-5, the V gene TRBV5-4; D might be TRBD1 or TRBD2, each matching 5 bases. Germline values: CDR1 SGHNT, CDR2 YYREEE (reference sequence). V was cut by 0 bases and J by 2 bases, with 5 bases left in between. The CDR3 consists of 13 residues.

The rearrangement joins TRBV5-4 to TRBJ2-3; tentatively, D is TRBD2 (6 bases). CDR1 is SGHNT and CDR2 is YYREEE in the germline V gene (reference sequence). Trimming removed 0 bases from V and 4 bases from J, with 18 bases in between. The CDR3 is 17 residues long. This CDR3 is CASSLGGAADGADTQYF. The CDR3, as DNA: TGTGCCAGCAGCTTGGGCGGGGCGGCTGATGGGGCAGATACGCAGTATTTT.

The J gene is TRBJ2-7, the V gene TRBV18, with 7 bases identical to TRBD2. Germline assignment: CDR1 KGHSH and CDR2 LQKENI. This CDR3 is built from 16 residues. The trim removed 2 bases at V and 5 bases at J, leaving 12 bases unmatched. CDR3 in amino acids: CASSPSILASVNEQYF. In DNA, the CDR3 is TGTGCCAGCTCACCATCTATACTAGCGAGCGTTAACGAGCAGTACTTC.

The rearrangement links TRBV18 to TRBJ2-3; a possible D gene is TRBD2 (5 bases). This CDR3 has 15 amino acids. The V end was cut by 3 bases, the J end by 0 bases, with 10 bases between. From germline, CDR1 is KGHSH and CDR2 LQKENI. Written as DNA, the CDR3 is TGTGCCAGCTCACCCGCCGGACTTAGCACAGATACGCAGTATTTT. This gives the protein CASSPAGLSTDTQYF.

The chain employs TRBV28 and TRBJ2-3; 8 bases line up with TRBD1. With 8 bases clipped from V and 3 bases from J, the junction kept 4 bases outside the gene matches. The CDR3 has 13 residues. CDR1 and CDR2 from the germline V gene are MDHEN and SYDVKM. CDR3 loop: CASFTGGTDTQYF. CDR3 bases: TGTGCCAGCTTTACAGGGGGTACAGATACGCAGTATTTT. The full variable domain, completed using reference TRBV28 and TRBJ2-3, is DVKVTQSSRYLVKRTGEKVFLECVQDMDHENMFWYRQDPGLGLRLIYFSYDVKMKEKGDIPEGYSVSREKKERFSLILESASTNQTSMYLCASFTGGTDTQYFGPGTRLTVL.

CDR3 in amino acids: CASRTDSNQPQHF. CDR3 sequence (DNA): TGCGCCAGCCGGACGGATAGCAATCAGCCCCAGCATTTT. J is TRBJ1-5 and V is TRBV5-1; D call uncertain. CDR1 and CDR2 from the germline V gene are SGHRS and YFSETQ. Trimming removed 7 bases at V and 0 bases at J, with 8 bases between. CDR3 length: 13 amino acids.